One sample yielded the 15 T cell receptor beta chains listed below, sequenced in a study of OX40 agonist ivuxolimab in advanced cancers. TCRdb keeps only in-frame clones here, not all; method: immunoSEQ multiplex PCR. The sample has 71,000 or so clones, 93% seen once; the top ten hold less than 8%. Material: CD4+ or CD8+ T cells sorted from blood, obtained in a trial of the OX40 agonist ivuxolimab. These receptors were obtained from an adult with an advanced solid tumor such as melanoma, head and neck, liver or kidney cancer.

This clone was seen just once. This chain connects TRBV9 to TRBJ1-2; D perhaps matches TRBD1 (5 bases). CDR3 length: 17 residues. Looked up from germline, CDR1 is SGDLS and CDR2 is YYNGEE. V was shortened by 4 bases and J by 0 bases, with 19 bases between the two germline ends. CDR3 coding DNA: TGTGCCAGCAGCCTCCGGGACGTCCGGCCCCCTAACTATGGCTACACCTTC. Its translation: CASSLRDVRPPNYGYTF.

This CDR3 reads CASSLGAGYTF. DNA for the CDR3: TGTGCCAGCAGCTTGGGGGCCGGCTACACCTTC. This chain uses TRBV5-6 with TRBJ1-2; D remains unclear. The V end lost 0 bases, the J end lost 8 bases, and 5 bases lay between the germline ends. The germline V gene encodes CDR1 SGHDT and CDR2 YYEEEE. This CDR3 contains 11 residues.

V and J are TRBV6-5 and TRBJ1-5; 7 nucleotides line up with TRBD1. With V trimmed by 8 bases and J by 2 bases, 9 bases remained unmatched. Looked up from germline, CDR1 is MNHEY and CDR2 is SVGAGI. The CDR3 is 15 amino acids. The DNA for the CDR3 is TGTGCCAGCGGTACTAGGACAGGCCGCAATCAGCCCCAGCATTTT. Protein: CASGTRTGRNQPQHF.

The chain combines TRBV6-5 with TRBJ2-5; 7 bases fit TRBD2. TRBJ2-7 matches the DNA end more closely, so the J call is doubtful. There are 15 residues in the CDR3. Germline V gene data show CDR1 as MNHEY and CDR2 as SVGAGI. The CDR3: CASSYFSGGSYEQYF. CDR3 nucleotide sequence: TGTGCCAGCAGTTACTTTTCGGGGGGCTCCTACGAGCAGTACTTC.

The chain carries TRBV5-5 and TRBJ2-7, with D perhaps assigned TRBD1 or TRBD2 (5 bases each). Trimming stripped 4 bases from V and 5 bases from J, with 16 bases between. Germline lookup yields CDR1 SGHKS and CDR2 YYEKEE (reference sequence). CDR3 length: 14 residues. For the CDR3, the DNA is TGTGCCAGCAGCCTGGGGGTCAGCATCAACGAGCAGTACTTC. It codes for CASSLGVSINEQYF.

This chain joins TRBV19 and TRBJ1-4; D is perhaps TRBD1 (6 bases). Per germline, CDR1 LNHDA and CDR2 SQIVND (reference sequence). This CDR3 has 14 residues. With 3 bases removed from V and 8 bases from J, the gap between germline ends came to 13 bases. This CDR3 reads CASSIWGAPEKLFF. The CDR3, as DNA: TGTGCCAGTAGTATTTGGGGGGCGCCCGAAAAACTGTTTTTT.

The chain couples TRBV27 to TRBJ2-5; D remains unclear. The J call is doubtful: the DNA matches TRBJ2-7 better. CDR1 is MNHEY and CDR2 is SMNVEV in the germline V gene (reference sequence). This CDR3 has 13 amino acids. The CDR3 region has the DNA TGTGCCAGCAGTTTCGGATTAGGCTACGAGCAGTACTTC. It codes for CASSFGLGYEQYF.

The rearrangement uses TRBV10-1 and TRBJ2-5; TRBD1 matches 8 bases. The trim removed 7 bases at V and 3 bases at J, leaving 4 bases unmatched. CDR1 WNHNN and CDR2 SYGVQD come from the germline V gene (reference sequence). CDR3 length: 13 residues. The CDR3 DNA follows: TGCGCCAGCACTGTGACAGGGGAAGAGACCCAGTACTTC. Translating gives CASTVTGEETQYF.

The CDR3 nucleotides are TGCGCCAGCAGCCAAGATCGGACCGCAGATACGCAGTATTTT. The encoded protein is CASSQDRTADTQYF. This sequence joins TRBV4-1 and TRBJ2-3; no clear D gene. Germline V CDR1 and CDR2: MGHRA, YSYEKL. CDR3 size: 14 residues. V lost 0 bases and J lost 4, with 8 bases in between.

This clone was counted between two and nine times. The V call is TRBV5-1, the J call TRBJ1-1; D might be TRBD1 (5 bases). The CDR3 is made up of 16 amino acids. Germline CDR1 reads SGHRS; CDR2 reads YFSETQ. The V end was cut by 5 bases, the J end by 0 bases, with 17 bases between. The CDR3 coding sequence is TGCGCCAGCAGTTTGTTGGGGGTCTACATGAACACTGAAGCTTTCTTT. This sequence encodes CASSLLGVYMNTEAFF.

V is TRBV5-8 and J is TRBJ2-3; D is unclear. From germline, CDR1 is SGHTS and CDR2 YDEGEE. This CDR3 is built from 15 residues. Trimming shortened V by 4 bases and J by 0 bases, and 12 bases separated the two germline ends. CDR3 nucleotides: TGTGCCAGCAGCCCCGGCGGCGTCAGCACAGATACGCAGTATTTT. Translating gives CASSPGGVSTDTQYF.

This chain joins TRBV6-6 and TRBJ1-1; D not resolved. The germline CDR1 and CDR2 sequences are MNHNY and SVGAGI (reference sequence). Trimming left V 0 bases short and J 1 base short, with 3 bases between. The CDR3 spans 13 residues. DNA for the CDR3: TGTGCCAGCAGTTACTCAGCGAACACTGAAGCTTTCTTT. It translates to CASSYSANTEAFF.

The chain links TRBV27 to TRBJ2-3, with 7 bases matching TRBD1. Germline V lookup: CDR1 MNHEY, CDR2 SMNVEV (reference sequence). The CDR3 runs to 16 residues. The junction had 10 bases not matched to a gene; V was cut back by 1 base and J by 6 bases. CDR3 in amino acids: CASSLFPGGTLDTQYF. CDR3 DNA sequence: TGTGCCAGCAGTTTATTTCCAGGGGGAACGCTGGATACGCAGTATTTT.

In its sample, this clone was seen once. The CDR3 reads CASSWGQGSPLHF. CDR3 DNA: TGTGCCAGCAGTTGGGGACAGGGTTCACCCCTCCACTTT. V usage is TRBV27 and J usage is TRBJ1-6; 9 nucleotides match TRBD1. Germline CDR1 and CDR2: MNHEY and SMNVEV (reference sequence). V lost 4 bases to trimming and J lost 9 bases; unmatched junction nucleotides: 1. The CDR3 runs 13 residues.

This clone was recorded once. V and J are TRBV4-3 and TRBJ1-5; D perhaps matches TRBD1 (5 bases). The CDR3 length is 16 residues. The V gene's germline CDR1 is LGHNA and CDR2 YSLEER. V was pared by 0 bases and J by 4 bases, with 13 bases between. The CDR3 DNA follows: TGCGCCAGCAGCCAAGATCACGGGGACCATAATCAGCCCCAGCATTTT. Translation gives CASSQDHGDHNQPQHF.